The rows below give T cell receptor beta chains drawn from one sample of a study of T-cell reconstitution after alpha-beta-depleted transplantation in children. TCRdb reprocessed the PCR reads via MiXCR and lists one record per CDR3 protein. This sample has about a million distinct CDR3 sequences, with roughly 29% found just once. Material: PBMCs, mostly from graft donor cells, obtained 360 days after TCRalphabeta/CD19-depleted stem cell transplant. The receptors shown here come from a boy younger than two who had a stem cell transplant for SCID, so the T cells may come from the graft donor. Each CDR3 is given with its conserved first and last residue. A D gene is named only where the DNA matches it firmly. A clone size is listed for some rows: how often the clone was seen (once, few, many), or a class if it is expanded.

cdr3_nt: TGTGCCAGCACCCCCCGCGGGACAGGGTTCTACGAGCAGTACTTC
cdr3_aa: CASTPRGTGFYEQYF
d_call: TRBD1
j_call: TRBJ2-7
v_call: TRBV27
clone_size: .

cdr3_nt: TGCGCCAGCTCCTGGGCGGGGGCCGTCTACAATGAGCAGTTCTTC
cdr3_aa: CASSWAGAVYNEQFF
d_call: .
j_call: TRBJ2-1
v_call: TRBV5-1
clone_size: few

cdr3_nt: TGTGCCAGCAGCTTTGGGGACAGACGGACGGGGGAGCAGTACTTC
cdr3_aa: CASSFGDRRTGEQYF
d_call: TRBD1
j_call: TRBJ2-7
v_call: TRBV13
clone_size: .

cdr3_nt: TGTGCCAGCAGTTTAGTGTTGACTAGCGGGGGAGAGACCCAGTACTTC
cdr3_aa: CASSLVLTSGGETQYF
d_call: TRBD2
j_call: TRBJ2-5
v_call: TRBV12-3/TRBV12-4
clone_size: .

cdr3_nt: TGTGCCAGCAGCTTAGTATCGGCGTCCGGGGAGCTGTTTTTT
cdr3_aa: CASSLVSASGELFF
d_call: .
j_call: TRBJ2-2
v_call: TRBV7-2
clone_size: few

cdr3_nt: TGTGCCAGCAGCGTAGGTGGAACAGGGGGTATTGTCTACACCTTC
cdr3_aa: CASSVGGTGGIVYTF
d_call: TRBD1
j_call: TRBJ1-2
v_call: TRBV9
clone_size: .

cdr3_nt: TGTGCCAGCAGAAGGGACGGAATCCATGGCTACACCTTC
cdr3_aa: CASRRDGIHGYTF
d_call: .
j_call: TRBJ1-2
v_call: TRBV6-1
clone_size: .

cdr3_nt: TGTGCCAGCACCTACAGACAGATGAACACTGAAGCTTTCTTT
cdr3_aa: CASTYRQMNTEAFF
d_call: .
j_call: TRBJ1-1
v_call: TRBV3-1
clone_size: few

cdr3_nt: TGCGCCAGCAGCTTCTGGGACAGCACCTCATTGGAGACCCAGTACTTC
cdr3_aa: CASSFWDSTSLETQYF
d_call: TRBD1
j_call: TRBJ2-5
v_call: TRBV5-1
clone_size: .

cdr3_nt: TGTGCCAGCAGTCCTTCGGGACAGGGGGGCACCGGGGAGCTGTTTTTT
cdr3_aa: CASSPSGQGGTGELFF
d_call: TRBD1
j_call: TRBJ2-2
v_call: TRBV12-3/TRBV12-4
clone_size: few

cdr3_nt: TGTGCCAGTAGTCCGGGACAGTACCAAGAGACCCAGTACTTC
cdr3_aa: CASSPGQYQETQYF
d_call: TRBD1
j_call: TRBJ2-5
v_call: TRBV19
clone_size: many

cdr3_nt: TGCAGTGCTGGACCGAGACTAGCGGGGAAGGATGAGCAGTTCTTC
cdr3_aa: CSAGPRLAGKDEQFF
d_call: TRBD2
j_call: TRBJ2-1
v_call: TRBV20-1
clone_size: once

cdr3_nt: TGTGCCAGCAGCGTGGGCGAGTCCTACGAGCAGTACTTC
cdr3_aa: CASSVGESYEQYF
d_call: .
j_call: TRBJ2-7
v_call: TRBV9
clone_size: few

cdr3_nt: TGTGCCAGCATCCCGTTTTTGACTGAAGCTTTCTTT
cdr3_aa: CASIPFLTEAFF
d_call: .
j_call: TRBJ1-1
v_call: TRBV12-3/TRBV12-4
clone_size: .

cdr3_nt: TGTGCCAGCTCACAGAGGCCACCGCCTACCTCCTACGAGCAGTACTTC
cdr3_aa: CASSQRPPPTSYEQYF
d_call: .
j_call: TRBJ2-7
v_call: TRBV18
clone_size: .

cdr3_nt: TGCGCCAGCAAGACAGGGGAGACCCAGTACTTC
cdr3_aa: CASKTGETQYF
d_call: TRBD1
j_call: TRBJ2-5
v_call: TRBV5-1
clone_size: many

cdr3_nt: TGCGCCAGCAGCCCGGCAGGGGGCGGGGAGCTGTTTTTT
cdr3_aa: CASSPAGGGELFF
d_call: TRBD1
j_call: TRBJ2-2
v_call: TRBV5-1
clone_size: .

cdr3_nt: TGTGCCAGCAGTTATGTAGGGCCGACCTACGAGCAGTACTTC
cdr3_aa: CASSYVGPTYEQYF
d_call: .
j_call: TRBJ2-7
v_call: TRBV6-5
clone_size: once

cdr3_nt: TGTGCCACCAGCCTACGATCCAGGAGCCAACTCTACGAGCAGTACTTC
cdr3_aa: CATSLRSRSQLYEQYF
d_call: .
j_call: TRBJ2-7
v_call: TRBV15
clone_size: .

cdr3_nt: TGCAGCGTCGCCGGGACTAGCGGGGGGCTCTCCTACGAGCAGTACTTC
cdr3_aa: CSVAGTSGGLSYEQYF
d_call: TRBD2
j_call: TRBJ2-7
v_call: TRBV29-1
clone_size: few

cdr3_nt: TGCGCCAGCAGCTGGGAGGACAGGGACGACGAGCAGTACTTC
cdr3_aa: CASSWEDRDDEQYF
d_call: TRBD1
j_call: TRBJ2-7
v_call: TRBV5-1
clone_size: few

cdr3_nt: TGTGCCAGCAGTTTGGGTCCTAGGGAGCAGCCCCAGCATTTT
cdr3_aa: CASSLGPREQPQHF
d_call: .
j_call: TRBJ1-5
v_call: TRBV12-3/TRBV12-4
clone_size: .

cdr3_nt: TGTGCCAGCAGTACTCTTGGGACAGGGTTTTCCGGGGAGCTGTTTTTT
cdr3_aa: CASSTLGTGFSGELFF
d_call: TRBD1
j_call: TRBJ2-2
v_call: TRBV12-3/TRBV12-4
clone_size: once

cdr3_nt: TGTGCCAGCAGTTACTCGAGGGGTTGGAGTTACTCTGGAAACACCATATATTTT
cdr3_aa: CASSYSRGWSYSGNTIYF
d_call: .
j_call: TRBJ1-3
v_call: TRBV6-5
clone_size: few

cdr3_nt: TGTGCCAGCAGGCATAGCGGGGGCGAGCAGTACTTC
cdr3_aa: CASRHSGGEQYF
d_call: TRBD2
j_call: TRBJ2-7
v_call: TRBV12-3/TRBV12-4
clone_size: .

cdr3_nt: TGTGCCAGCAGCGGGGACTTCCACTACAATGAGCAGTTCTTC
cdr3_aa: CASSGDFHYNEQFF
d_call: .
j_call: TRBJ2-1
v_call: TRBV7-9
clone_size: .

cdr3_nt: TGTGCCAGCAGTGCCCGGGACAGGGTCTACGAGCAGTACTTC
cdr3_aa: CASSARDRVYEQYF
d_call: TRBD1
j_call: TRBJ2-7
v_call: TRBV12-3/TRBV12-4
clone_size: .

cdr3_nt: TGCGCCAGCAGCTTGGCTCTCCTCAACAGGAACACTGAAGCTTTCTTT
cdr3_aa: CASSLALLNRNTEAFF
d_call: .
j_call: TRBJ1-1
v_call: TRBV5-1
clone_size: .

cdr3_nt: TGTGCCAGCAGCCGGGTAGGGGAAGCTTTCTTT
cdr3_aa: CASSRVGEAFF
d_call: .
j_call: TRBJ1-1
v_call: TRBV7-9
clone_size: .

cdr3_nt: TGTGCCAGCAGCTCCGGACGGGCCCCTTGGACCTTC
cdr3_aa: CASSSGRAPWTF
d_call: .
j_call: TRBJ1-2
v_call: TRBV7-9
clone_size: .

cdr3_nt: TGTGCCAGCAGTGAAGTAGAGGGCCGCGAAAAACTGTTTTTT
cdr3_aa: CASSEVEGREKLFF
d_call: .
j_call: TRBJ1-4
v_call: TRBV6-1
clone_size: few

cdr3_nt: TGTGCCAGCAGGAGAGGGACAGCATCTGATCAGCCCCAGCATTTT
cdr3_aa: CASRRGTASDQPQHF
d_call: TRBD1
j_call: TRBJ1-5
v_call: TRBV11-2
clone_size: .

cdr3_nt: TGTGCCAGCAGTTCAAACAGGGGGGACACCGGGGAGCTGTTTTTT
cdr3_aa: CASSSNRGDTGELFF
d_call: TRBD1
j_call: TRBJ2-2
v_call: TRBV28
clone_size: few

cdr3_nt: TGCGCCAGCAGCCCAACTAAAACGCCCCGTAACGAGCAGTACTTC
cdr3_aa: CASSPTKTPRNEQYF
d_call: .
j_call: TRBJ2-7
v_call: TRBV5-1
clone_size: few

cdr3_nt: TGTGCCAGCAGCTACAGGGGGCACACTGAAGCTTTCTTT
cdr3_aa: CASSYRGHTEAFF
d_call: TRBD1
j_call: TRBJ1-1
v_call: TRBV7-2
clone_size: many

cdr3_nt: TGTGCCACCCGGGAGTGGTGGGGGGGCAGGTATGAGCAGTTCTTC
cdr3_aa: CATREWWGGRYEQFF
d_call: .
j_call: TRBJ2-1
v_call: TRBV15
clone_size: many

cdr3_nt: TGTGCCAGCAGCCCAAGTGGGACAGCCCTCAATCAGCCCCAGCATTTT
cdr3_aa: CASSPSGTALNQPQHF
d_call: TRBD1
j_call: TRBJ1-5
v_call: TRBV27
clone_size: few

cdr3_nt: TGCGCCAGCAGCTTGAATGGGGGCGCGCAGTACTTC
cdr3_aa: CASSLNGGAQYF
d_call: .
j_call: TRBJ2-7
v_call: TRBV5-1
clone_size: few

cdr3_nt: TGTGCCAGCAGTTTCTCGAGACCGGGTTCCTACGAGCAGTACTTC
cdr3_aa: CASSFSRPGSYEQYF
d_call: .
j_call: TRBJ2-7
v_call: TRBV28
clone_size: .